Here is one TCR beta chain with its context. These data are taken from a study of blood T cell repertoires in COVID-19. In the study overall: PBMCs, B-cell-depleted T cells, or T cells provided the cDNA or gDNA that made up the material.

As handled by the study authors: Amplification with reference gene primers provided the estimates of nucleated cell counts. This table comes from immunoSEQ multiplex PCR, and its TCRdb copy is limited to in-frame clones, with some not included. V, J and clone size derive from that table, while D and trimming were established from the DNA sequence. The sample holds roughly 250,000 clones; just under 85% are singletons and the top ten take around 4%. The CDR3 length is 17 residues. After removal of 0 bases from V and 3 bases from J, the junction contained 5 bases not matched to a gene. Germline V gene sequence: CDR1 SGDLS, CDR2 YYNGEE.

The J gene is TRBJ2-3, the V gene TRBV9; 12 bases map to TRBD2. The specimen sequenced was peripheral blood. This clonotype was sampled from a man between 50 and 59 years old with acute or convalescent COVID-19. The CDR3 is CASSVGSTSGSTDTQYF. In DNA form, the CDR3 reads TGTGCCAGCAGCGTAGGGTCGACTAGCGGGAGTACAGATACGCAGTATTTT.